This T cell receptor beta chain was profiled in a study of blood T cells in healthy people across ages. Points on this clonotype: One end of the junction fails to match germline, which may point to a read error.

Through a sample-barcoded 5' primer and a J-beta primer mix, a second PCR was run for roughly 6 to 12 cycles. Every cDNA molecule bore a tag from a template-switch adaptor containing 12 random nucleotides. Every sample returned 2.5 million or more CDR3-containing paired-end reads. TCRdb re-analysed the 5' RACE reads in MiXCR, keeping a single row per CDR3 protein. Of around 650,000 distinct CDR3 sequences listed, 32% are singletons. CDR3 size: 12 residues. Germline assignment: CDR1 SEHNR and CDR2 FQNEAQ (reference sequence). Total RNA was isolated from each sample in quantities of at least 5 micrograms.

The clonotype originates from a woman of 80 years or more in good health. Sequenced sample: blood. The genes are TRBV7-9 and TRBJ2-3, with TRBD2 as a possible D gene (5 bases). The CDR3 nucleotides read TGTGCCAGCAGCTTAGGGGGAGATACGCTGTATTTT. Translating it yields CASSLGGDTLYF.